The clone carrying this TCR beta chain was seen once. This table comes from immunoSEQ multiplex PCR, and its TCRdb copy is limited to in-frame clones, with some not included. The profile shows roughly 180,000 clones, around 81% of them singletons. Seattle participants joined during active infection and were tracked over time. The CDR3 is 14 amino acids. Germline V lookup: CDR1 PRHDT, CDR2 FYEKMQ (reference sequence). With 6 bases clipped from V and 2 bases from J, the junction kept 6 bases outside the gene matches. This entry is derived from a study of blood T cell repertoires in COVID-19. The J gene is TRBJ2-7, the V gene TRBV13; 8 bases map to TRBD2. This clonotype was sampled from a woman aged 40 to 50 with COVID-19, enrolled during active disease. The sample comprised peripheral blood. The CDR3 nucleotides are TGTGCCAGCAGGAAAGCGGGAGCGGCCTACGAGCAGTACTTC. It is translated as CASRKAGAAYEQYF. Using reference TRBV13 and TRBJ2-7 for the parts outside the CDR3, the full variable domain is AAGVIQSPRHLIKEKRETATLKCYPIPRHDTVYWYQQGPGQDPQFLISFYEKMQSDKGSIPDRFSAQQFSDYHSELNMSSLELGDSALYFCASRKAGAAYEQYFGPGTRLTVT.